Each of the 16 T cell receptor beta chains below was sequenced from the same sample in a study of identical twins. In TCRdb, the 5' RACE reads were re-called with MiXCR into one record per CDR3 protein. Among under 400,000 distinct CDR3 sequences listed, approximately 10% were seen once. Sequencing was performed on naive T cells sorted from blood. Every receptor here comes from a woman aged 45-65 years in good health.

This clonotype has a count of ten or more. The CDR3 is CASSFGDGYTF. DNA for the CDR3: TGTGCCAGCAGTTTTGGGGATGGCTACACCTTC. The chain employs TRBV12-3 or TRBV12-4 and TRBJ1-2; D ambiguous. Trimming pared 3 bases from V and 6 bases from J, leaving 5 bases between. The CDR3 length is 11 residues.

The chain joins TRBV29-1 to TRBJ1-1; no reliable D call. There are 13 residues in the CDR3. Germline CDR1 is SQVTM and CDR2 is ANQGSEA. V was pared by 4 bases and J by 4 bases, with 13 bases between. The CDR3 sequence is CSVVGGLGTEAFF. CDR3 DNA: TGCAGCGTTGTTGGTGGGCTGGGCACTGAAGCTTTCTTT.

Ten or more counts support this clonotype. The chain links TRBV18 to TRBJ2-7, with D possibly being TRBD1 (5 bases). Germline loops: CDR1 KGHSH, CDR2 LQKENI. Trimming removed 3 bases from V and 4 bases from J, with 13 bases in between. This CDR3 is built from 14 residues. CDR3 residues: CASSPISGPYEQYV. The CDR3 DNA follows: TGTGCCAGCTCACCTATTTCAGGGCCGTACGAGCAGTACGTC.

This sequence joins TRBV12-3 or TRBV12-4 and TRBJ2-3; 8 bases line up with TRBD2. Losses at the gene ends were 0 bases for V and 10 bases for J; bases not matched to a gene: 9. This CDR3 spans 15 amino acids. This CDR3 is CASSLALGTSLAQYF. The CDR3 nucleotides are TGTGCCAGCAGTTTAGCGCTGGGGACTAGTCTAGCGCAGTATTTT.

V and J are TRBV12-3 or TRBV12-4 and TRBJ1-2, with D perhaps TRBD1 (5 bases). CDR3 length: 14 amino acids. V lost 2 bases to trimming and J lost 4 bases, with 11 bases between them. The CDR3 bases are TGTGCCAGCAGTTTATCGGGACTGGGCTATGGCTACACCTTC. Translation gives CASSLSGLGYGYTF.

Only a few counts were recorded for this clonotype. The chain employs TRBV6-1 and TRBJ2-1; 9 bases map to TRBD2. Germline-derived CDR1 and CDR2 are MNHNS and SASEGT. The CDR3 length is 15 residues. Unmatched junction bases numbered 11, after V lost 6 bases and J lost 8 bases. CDR3 nucleotides: TGTGCCAGCAGACTTCCGGGACTAGCCTCCGATGAGCAGTTCTTC. This translates into CASRLPGLASDEQFF.

This clonotype has a handful of counts. This sequence joins TRBV24-1 and TRBJ2-1; 14 bases are a match to TRBD2. This CDR3 region has 17 residues. J lost 6 bases, V lost 4 bases, and 7 bases had no gene match. The germline gives CDR1 KGHDR, CDR2 SFDVKD. The CDR3 bases are TGTGCCACCAGTGACCCAACCGGGACTAGCGGGAGCAATGAGCAGTTCTTC. Translated, it gives CATSDPTGTSGSNEQFF.

Ten or more counts support this clonotype. The rearrangement joins TRBV12-3 or TRBV12-4 to TRBJ1-5; the D is unclear. V gave up 7 bases and J gave up 4 bases, with 11 bases separating them. There are 13 residues in the CDR3. DNA for the CDR3: TGTGCCAGCATAGCACGTTTTAATCAGCCCCAGCATTTT. Its protein is CASIARFNQPQHF.

The DNA for the CDR3 is TGTGCCAGCAGCCCACGCCTTTGGCAGGGGGGAGAGACCCAGTACTTC. Its protein is CASSPRLWQGGETQYF. The chain joins TRBV7-8 to TRBJ2-5; a possible D gene is TRBD1 (7 bases). In germline, CDR1 is SGHVS, CDR2 FQNEAQ. This CDR3 spans 16 amino acids. Trimming cost V 5 bases and J 4 bases, with 20 bases left between them.

The rearrangement uses TRBV2 and TRBJ1-1; D unresolved. The CDR3 spans 14 residues. V lost 8 bases to trimming and J lost 1 base, with 14 bases between them. In germline, CDR1 is SNHLY, CDR2 FYNNEI. CDR3 sequence reads: CASQLLSKNTEAFF. Written as DNA, the CDR3 is TGTGCCAGCCAGCTGTTGAGTAAGAACACTGAAGCTTTCTTT. Variable domain in full (rest from reference TRBV2 and TRBJ1-1): EPEVTQTPSHQVTQMGQEVILRCVPISNHLYFYWYRQILGQKVEFLVSFYNNEISEKSEIFDDQFSVERPDGSNFTLKIRSTKLEDSAMYFCASQLLSKNTEAFFGQGTRLTVV.

The table lists this clonotype with many counts. This chain links TRBV12-3 or TRBV12-4 with TRBJ1-1; 8 positions match TRBD1. The CDR3 has 15 amino acids. J lost 6 bases, V lost 4 bases, and 10 bases had no gene match. This CDR3 is CASSSGGQGASEAFF. The DNA for the CDR3 is TGTGCCAGCAGTTCCGGCGGGCAGGGGGCTTCTGAAGCTTTCTTT.

This clonotype occurred many times. The rearrangement joins TRBV12-5 to TRBJ2-1; D is unresolved. Trimming cost V 0 bases and J 6 bases, with 3 bases left between them. The CDR3 is 12 residues long. Germline V CDR1 and CDR2: LGHNT, FRNRAP. CDR3 nucleotides: TGTGCTAGTGGTTTGGTAGGCAATGAGCAGTTCTTC. This gives the protein CASGLVGNEQFF.

The chain has TRBV10-3 and TRBJ2-5, with no clear D. The germline gives CDR1 ENHRY, CDR2 SYGVKD. The CDR3 runs 11 residues. The ends were cut back, 3 bases at V and 4 bases at J, with 3 bases in the middle. Here the CDR3 DNA reads TGTGCCATCAGTGATTTAGAGACCCAGTACTTC. Encoded protein: CAISDLETQYF.

This clonotype was observed at least ten times. This sequence joins TRBV24-1 and TRBJ2-1; 8 nucleotides agree with TRBD2. Germline CDR1 is KGHDR and CDR2 is SFDVKD. This CDR3 has 20 residues. The trim removed 5 bases at V and 4 bases at J, leaving 21 bases unmatched. This CDR3 reads CATSGAGHPTREGLYNEQFF. The CDR3, as DNA: TGTGCCACCAGTGGTGCAGGGCATCCTACCCGGGAGGGTCTGTACAATGAGCAGTTCTTC.

This clonotype was counted at least ten times. The J gene is TRBJ2-7, the V gene TRBV10-2; possibly TRBD2 for D (5 bases). Germline lookup yields CDR1 WSHSY and CDR2 SAAADI. V lost 4 bases and J 7 bases, leaving 11 bases between the germline ends. This CDR3 is 12 amino acids long. Here the CDR3 reads CASSVSSREQYV. In DNA form, the CDR3 reads TGCGCCAGCAGTGTGTCTAGCCGGGAGCAGTACGTC.

In this sample, this clonotype turned up a few times. The CDR3 does not close with the conserved phenylalanine or tryptophan, likely indicating a read error. The chain employs TRBV5-1 and TRBJ1-4, with TRBD1 matching over 7 bases. Germline V lookup: CDR1 SGHRS, CDR2 YFSETQ. This CDR3 has 15 residues. V shed 0 bases, J shed 4 bases, and the junction held 3 bases outside the gene matches. In DNA, the CDR3 is TGCGCCAGCAGCTTGGTAGACAGGGTTAATGAAAAACTGTTTATT. Amino acid sequence: CASSLVDRVNEKLFI.